These 31 T cell receptor beta chains share one sample of origin, sequenced in a study of T cell repertoires in cytomegalovirus infection. TCRdb re-derived calls from the reads in MiXCR, one entry per CDR3 protein. Of approximately 550,000 distinct CDR3 sequences listed, approximately 17% were seen once; the top ten hold about 24%. The specimen sequenced was CD8+ T cells from PBMCs. The receptors stem from a human donor in good health (CMV status not recorded). Some clones in this sample may be carry-over from other donors' samples.

Concerning this clonotype: A much more abundant neighbour one base away suggests this may be a read error. CDR3 loop: CASGGGVAGAQETQYF. The CDR3 coding sequence is TGTGCCAGCGGCGGGGGGGTAGCGGGGGCACAAGAGACCCAGTACTTC. V usage is TRBV7-9 and J usage is TRBJ2-5; 9 bases match TRBD2. The CDR3 runs to 16 residues. The germline V gene encodes CDR1 SEHNR and CDR2 FQNEAQ (reference sequence). J gave up 2 bases and V 8 bases, and 12 bases lay outside the gene matches.

CDR3 DNA sequence: TGTGCCAGCAGCTTAGATGGGACAGAGAACACTGAAGCTTTCTTT. Protein product: CASSLDGTENTEAFF. J is TRBJ1-1 and V is TRBV7-9; TRBD1 agrees at 7 bases. The CDR3 sequence is 15 residues long. Germline CDR1 is SEHNR and CDR2 is FQNEAQ (reference sequence). Germline trimming cut 1 base from V and 1 base from J; bases unmatched to any gene: 3.

V gene TRBV6-5 combines with J gene TRBJ2-1; D possibly corresponds to TRBD1 (5 bases). Germline CDR1 reads MNHEY; CDR2 reads SVGAGI. Trimming took off 0 bases at V and 7 bases at J, with 7 bases between the two ends. The CDR3 sequence is 13 residues long. For the CDR3, the DNA is TGTGCCAGCAGTTACTCTGCAGGGAATGAGCAGTTCTTC. This gives the protein CASSYSAGNEQFF.

This clonotype was seen only a few times. This chain links TRBV20-1 with TRBJ1-5, with TRBD1 as a possible D gene (6 bases). CDR1 and CDR2 from the germline V gene are DFQATT and SNEGSKA (reference sequence). The CDR3 extends over 14 amino acids. V was trimmed by 3 bases and J by 4 bases, leaving 13 bases between them. CDR3 coding DNA: TGCAGTGCTAGTAAACAGGGCGTAAATCAGCCCCAGCATTTT. Translated: CSASKQGVNQPQHF.

This clonotype was observed many times. CDR3: CASSNGSPVGYNEQFF. The CDR3, as DNA: TGTGCCAGTAGTAATGGGTCTCCAGTAGGGTACAATGAGCAGTTCTTC. The chain joins TRBV19 to TRBJ2-1; no clear D gene. Looked up from germline, CDR1 is LNHDA and CDR2 is SQIVND (reference sequence). The CDR3 has 16 amino acids. Trimming removed 4 bases at V and 4 bases at J, with 17 bases between.

In its sample, this clonotype was seen many times. This chain links TRBV7-9 with TRBJ2-5; no firm D call. The V end lost 6 bases, the J end lost 1 base, and 9 bases lay between the germline ends. The CDR3 has 13 residues. CDR1 SEHNR and CDR2 FQNEAQ come from the germline V gene (reference sequence). CDR3 in amino acids: CASSQESQETQYF. In DNA form, the CDR3 reads TGTGCCAGCAGTCAAGAGTCCCAAGAGACCCAGTACTTC.

This clonotype showed up many times. This rearrangement joins TRBV19 to TRBJ2-7, with a tentative D call TRBD2 (5 bases). The germline V and J ends were trimmed by 3 bases and 2 bases, with 11 bases remaining between them. Looked up from germline, CDR1 is LNHDA and CDR2 is SQIVND (reference sequence). This CDR3 spans 14 amino acids. CDR3 sequence: CASSISDEAYEQYF. CDR3 bases: TGTGCCAGTAGTATTAGCGACGAGGCCTACGAGCAGTACTTC.

In this sample, this clonotype turned up many times. The chain combines TRBV7-3 with TRBJ2-3, with 7 positions matching TRBD2. The CDR3 has 15 amino acids. CDR1 and CDR2 (germline): SGHTA, FQGTGA. The V and J ends lost 1 base and 4 bases, in that order; junction bases with no gene match: 5. DNA for the CDR3: TGTGCCAGCAGCTTAAGCGGGAGTGTGGCAGATACGCAGTATTTT. Protein product: CASSLSGSVADTQYF.

In this sample, this clonotype turned up many times. The V and J genes are TRBV7-9 and TRBJ2-5; 7 nucleotides align to TRBD2. The CDR3 has 14 amino acids. V lost 5 bases to trimming and J lost 5 bases; unmatched junction nucleotides: 8. Germline CDR1 reads SEHNR; CDR2 reads FQNEAQ (reference sequence). For the CDR3, the DNA is TGTGCCAGCAGCCCCCCAGTGGGGGGGGAGACCCAGTACTTC. Translation gives CASSPPVGGETQYF.

This clonotype was picked up many times. The V gene is TRBV7-6, the J gene TRBJ1-2; D call uncertain. From germline, CDR1 is SGHVS and CDR2 FNYEAQ. The CDR3 spans 13 residues. The V gene lost 2 bases and the J gene lost 2 bases, with 6 bases spanning the gap. CDR3 in DNA: TGTGCCAGCAGCTTAACAGAAAACTATGGCTACACCTTC. It is translated as CASSLTENYGYTF.

This chain links TRBV28 with TRBJ2-1; TRBD2 aligns across 8 bases. J lost 9 bases, V lost 5 bases, and 9 bases had no gene match. The CDR3 length is 14 residues. CDR1 MDHEN and CDR2 SYDVKM come from the germline V gene. CDR3: CASSAGTRGSEQFF. In DNA, the CDR3 is TGTGCCAGCAGTGCCGGGACTAGGGGTAGTGAGCAGTTCTTC.

This clonotype was recorded at least ten times. This chain links TRBV28 with TRBJ2-4; 7 bases line up with TRBD1. The CDR3 runs to 17 residues. Germline V gene sequence: CDR1 MDHEN, CDR2 SYDVKM. J lost 3 bases, V lost 3 bases, and 11 bases had no gene match. This CDR3 reads CASSFSAGGYDKNIQYF. DNA of the CDR3: TGTGCCAGCAGTTTCTCGGCAGGGGGATACGACAAAAACATTCAGTACTTC.

As for this clonotype: It may be a read error: a sequence one base away is much more abundant. The J gene is TRBJ1-4, the V gene TRBV5-8, with D perhaps matching TRBD1 (5 bases). The germline V gene has CDR1 SGHTS and CDR2 YDEGEE. The CDR3 runs 19 residues. In nucleotides, the CDR3 is TGTGCCAACAGCTTGGAGGCAGTCGAGACAGTAGCAACTAATGAAAAACTGTTTTTT. Translated: CANSLEAVETVATNEKLFF.

The sample holds a few counts of this clonotype. V usage is TRBV4-1 and J usage is TRBJ1-5, with D possibly being TRBD1 (5 bases). The length of the CDR3 is 17 residues. CDR1 and CDR2 (germline): MGHRA, YSYEKL. Trimming took 0 bases from V and 0 from J, leaving 12 bases between them. CDR3 coding DNA: TGCGCCAGCAGCCAAGATGGGGGACGGATTAGCAATCAGCCCCAGCATTTT. This sequence encodes CASSQDGGRISNQPQHF.

A few counts support this clonotype. The rearrangement links TRBV13 to TRBJ1-2; the match to TRBD1 covers 8 bases. CDR1 and CDR2 (germline): PRHDT, FYEKMQ (reference sequence). With V trimmed by 1 base and J by 6 bases, 7 bases remained unmatched. The CDR3 has 15 residues. CDR3 nucleotide sequence: TGTGCCAGCAGCTTAGACGGTAGGGACAGGAATGGCTACACCTTC. Protein product: CASSLDGRDRNGYTF.

V is TRBV7-6 and J is TRBJ1-6; D is uncertain. CDR1 is SGHVS, CDR2 FNYEAQ, per germline. V was clipped by 4 bases and J by 6 bases, with 13 bases between them. This CDR3 contains 15 residues. CDR3 coding DNA: TGTGCCAGCAGCTCCCGGGCACTGGGTAATTCACCCCTCCACTTT. Its protein product is CASSSRALGNSPLHF.

Ten or more counts support this clonotype. V and J are TRBV7-9 and TRBJ2-1, with D hard to call. The V and J ends lost 1 base and 2 bases respectively, with 9 bases between them. From germline, CDR1 is SEHNR and CDR2 FQNEAQ (reference sequence). This CDR3 contains 15 residues. CDR3 bases: TGTGCCAGCAGCTTAGATGCAGCGCCCTACAATGAGCAGTTCTTC. Protein product: CASSLDAAPYNEQFF.

The V and J genes are TRBV4-1 and TRBJ1-2, with 8 bases that match TRBD1. V lost 3 bases to trimming and J lost 6 bases; unmatched junction nucleotides: 9. The CDR3 has 15 amino acids. Per the germline V gene, CDR1 is MGHRA and CDR2 is YSYEKL. CDR3 nucleotides: TGCGCCAGCAGCCATCGGGACAGGACATCCGATGGCTACACCTTC. This sequence encodes CASSHRDRTSDGYTF.

Worth noting for this clonotype: A much larger clone differs from this one at a single base, so this may be a read error. V and J are TRBV12-3 or TRBV12-4 and TRBJ2-1, with D perhaps matching TRBD1 (6 bases). This CDR3 has 12 amino acids. CDR3 sequence (DNA): TGTACCACTATGGGGGCCGCGGGTGAGCAGTTCTTC. Translated, it gives CTTMGAAGEQFF.

This clonotype has more than one count but fewer than ten. The J gene is TRBJ1-1, the V gene TRBV11-2; 7 nucleotides match TRBD1. Germline V CDR1 and CDR2: SGHAT, FQNNGV. After removal of 4 bases from V and 6 bases from J, the junction contained 8 bases not matched to a gene. The CDR3 has 14 amino acids. In DNA, the CDR3 is TGTGCCAGCAGCTACCTAACAGGGGCCCCTGAAGCTTTCTTT. It translates to CASSYLTGAPEAFF. The full variable domain, rest sourced from reference TRBV11-2 and TRBJ1-1, is EAGVAQSPRYKIIEKRQSVAFWCNPISGHATLYWYQQILGQGPKLLIQFQNNGVVDDSQLPKDRFSAERLKGVDSTLKIQPAKLEDSAVYLCASSYLTGAPEAFFGQGTRLTVV.

The rearrangement uses TRBV13 and TRBJ2-1; TRBD2 agrees at 10 bases. Germline lookup yields CDR1 PRHDT and CDR2 FYEKMQ (reference sequence). The CDR3 is 17 amino acids. V shed 4 bases, J shed 5 bases, and the junction held 11 bases outside the gene matches. The CDR3 coding sequence is TGTGCCAGCAGCTCCAAACTAGCGGGGAAAGGAAACAATGAGCAGTTCTTC. It is translated as CASSSKLAGKGNNEQFF.

This clonotype has a count of ten or more. This sequence joins TRBV7-8 and TRBJ1-2, with D maybe TRBD1 (5 bases). The CDR3 has 12 residues. Germline V gene lookup returns CDR1 SGHVS and CDR2 FQNEAQ. The V end was cut by 3 bases, the J end by 8 bases, with 10 bases between. In DNA form, the CDR3 reads TGTGCCAGCAGCTTCTTGGGGCACGGCTACACCTTC. Protein product: CASSFLGHGYTF.

A few counts support this clonotype. The chain uses TRBV2 and TRBJ2-5; TRBD2 is a possible D gene (6 bases). V lost 8 bases and J lost 3, with 13 bases in between. Germline CDR1 SNHLY, CDR2 FYNNEI. This CDR3 has 13 amino acids. The CDR3 region is CASPGGPEETQYF. CDR3 nucleotides: TGTGCCAGCCCCGGGGGACCGGAAGAGACCCAGTACTTC.

This clonotype was observed a handful of times. The chain couples TRBV29-1 to TRBJ1-2; the D is unclear. The CDR3 loop spans 14 amino acids. CDR1 and CDR2 (germline): SQVTM, ANQGSEA. Trimming took off 4 bases at V and 0 bases at J, with 12 bases between the two ends. CDR3: CSVGESLSNYGYTF. The CDR3 region has the DNA TGCAGCGTTGGGGAGAGTCTCTCTAACTATGGCTACACCTTC.

This chain joins TRBV19 and TRBJ1-1; TRBD1 matches at 9 bases. V lost 6 bases and J lost 6; bases outside the gene matches: 2. This CDR3 spans 12 amino acids. The V gene's germline CDR1 is LNHDA and CDR2 SQIVND (reference sequence). The CDR3 loop reads CASRDRGAEAFF. Here the CDR3 DNA reads TGTGCCAGTAGGGACAGGGGAGCTGAAGCTTTCTTT.

The table lists this clonotype with a few counts. The CDR3 spells CASSLRQGDDEQYF. Written as DNA, the CDR3 is TGTGCCAGCAGTTTAAGGCAGGGAGACGACGAGCAGTACTTC. The chain uses TRBV12-3 or TRBV12-4 and TRBJ2-7; D is perhaps TRBD1 or TRBD2 (5 bases each). V was cut by 2 bases and J by 5 bases, with 13 bases left in between. The CDR3 extends over 14 amino acids.

At least ten counts were recorded for this clonotype. The J gene is TRBJ2-7, the V gene TRBV20-1; D is perhaps TRBD2 (5 bases). The V gene lost 6 bases and the J gene lost 1 base, with 10 bases spanning the gap. From germline, CDR1 is DFQATT and CDR2 SNEGSKA (reference sequence). There are 12 residues in the CDR3. The CDR3 loop reads CSARSGSYEQYF. CDR3 nucleotide sequence: TGCAGTGCCCGGTCGGGGTCCTACGAGCAGTACTTC.

This clonotype was picked up many times. The rearrangement joins TRBV28 to TRBJ1-4; no reliable D call. The CDR3 length is 15 residues. The germline V gene has CDR1 MDHEN and CDR2 SYDVKM. Trimming pared 5 bases from V and 3 bases from J, leaving 13 bases between. CDR3 bases: TGTGCCAGCAGTCACGGACCGTATTCTAATGAAAAACTGTTTTTT. The encoded protein is CASSHGPYSNEKLFF.

This clonotype was recorded a few times. The genes are TRBV7-9 and TRBJ2-5; D ambiguous. Trimming cost V 5 bases and J 5 bases, with 9 bases left between them. This CDR3 is 12 amino acids long. In germline, CDR1 is SEHNR, CDR2 FQNEAQ (reference sequence). CDR3 sequence: CASSEGRETQYF. In nucleotides, the CDR3 is TGTGCCAGCAGCGAAGGAAGGGAGACCCAGTACTTC.

V usage is TRBV12-3 or TRBV12-4 and J usage is TRBJ2-6, with 15 nucleotides matching TRBD2. This CDR3 spans 18 amino acids. V lost 6 bases to trimming and J lost 2 bases; unmatched junction nucleotides: 5. The CDR3: CASSRTSGGAAGANVLTF. CDR3 DNA: TGTGCCAGCAGCCGGACTAGCGGGGGGGCAGCTGGGGCCAACGTCCTGACTTTC.

The gene calls are TRBV13 and TRBJ2-7, with D tentatively TRBD1 (6 bases). The CDR3 runs 14 residues. Trimming pared 3 bases from V and 2 bases from J, leaving 11 bases between. Germline V lookup: CDR1 PRHDT, CDR2 FYEKMQ (reference sequence). The CDR3 DNA sequence: TGTGCCAGCAGCTTCCAGGACAGCCCCTACGAGCAGTACTTC. This gives the protein CASSFQDSPYEQYF.